The 27 T cell receptor beta chains reported below all come from one sample, sequenced in a study of vaccination effects on CD4 cells after COVID-19. Prior to sequencing, the ViraFEST assay stimulated PBMC with viral peptide pools, which expanded the antigen-specific CD4+ T cells. Once cultured for 10 days, the cells underwent separation to obtain CD4+ T cells. According to the study, vaccine recipients showed no prior SARS-CoV-2 infection and negative nucleocapsid antibodies. Produced via immunoSEQ multiplex PCR; TCRdb's table is partial and in-frame only. The sample lists 65,000 to 90,000 clones; about 70% were seen once. The antigens for these receptors are not known. The sequenced sample was CD4+ T cells from PBMCs cultured with HCoV-NL63 spike peptides, obtained before COVID-19 vaccination. The receptors were gathered from a human donor who received a COVID-19 vaccine.

This sequence joins TRBV11-2 and TRBJ2-4; 9 nucleotides align to TRBD1. The V and J ends lost 1 base and 3 bases, in that order; junction bases with no gene match: 4. The CDR3 loop spans 16 amino acids. Germline V gene data show CDR1 as SGHAT and CDR2 as FQNNGV. Here the CDR3 DNA reads TGTGCCAGCAGCTTAGGGACAGGGGCTGGCAAAAACATTCAGTACTTC. Translated: CASSLGTGAGKNIQYF. Complete variable domain (other parts from reference TRBV11-2 and TRBJ2-4): EAGVAQSPRYKIIEKRQSVAFWCNPISGHATLYWYQQILGQGPKLLIQFQNNGVVDDSQLPKDRFSAERLKGVDSTLKIQPAKLEDSAVYLCASSLGTGAGKNIQYFGAGTRLSVL.

The rearrangement uses TRBV6-5 and TRBJ2-1; tentatively, D is TRBD1 or TRBD2 (6 bases each). Trimming cost V 7 bases and J 7 bases, with 14 bases left between them. The CDR3 is 13 residues long. Germline-derived CDR1 and CDR2 are MNHEY and SVGAGI. CDR3 region: CASTWGARNEQFF. The CDR3 region has the DNA TGTGCCAGCACGTGGGGGGCGCGTAATGAGCAGTTCTTC.

The chain recombines TRBV28 with TRBJ1-1; D unclear. V lost 5 bases to trimming and J lost 3 bases, with 16 bases between them. The germline CDR1 and CDR2 sequences are MDHEN and SYDVKM. The CDR3 totals 15 residues. The CDR3, as DNA: TGTGCCAGCAGTCCCTCGGGCGTTGGGGACACTGAAGCTTTCTTT. Residues: CASSPSGVGDTEAFF.

The chain uses TRBV20-1 and TRBJ2-2; no clear D gene. From germline, CDR1 is DFQATT and CDR2 SNEGSKA (reference sequence). Trimming removed 3 bases from V and 1 base from J, with 9 bases in between. The CDR3 has 14 amino acids. The CDR3 is CSASWWKNTGELFF. CDR3 in DNA: TGCAGTGCTAGTTGGTGGAAGAACACCGGGGAGCTGTTTTTT.

This chain uses TRBV18 with TRBJ1-5; no clear D. V gave up 3 bases and J gave up 5 bases, with 17 bases separating them. CDR3 size: 16 residues. Germline V lookup: CDR1 KGHSH, CDR2 LQKENI. CDR3 coding DNA: TGTGCCAGCTCACCTATCGCATCCTCAAGGGATCAGCCCCAGCATTTT. Translation: CASSPIASSRDQPQHF.

This clone was seen once. J is TRBJ2-3 and V is TRBV18; TRBD2 matches at 9 bases. Germline V gene sequence: CDR1 KGHSH, CDR2 LQKENI. The CDR3 loop spans 16 amino acids. Germline trimming cut 2 bases from V and 6 bases from J; bases unmatched to any gene: 9. CDR3 bases: TGTGCCAGCTCACCAATGGGGACTAGCTGGTCCGATACGCAGTATTTT. This encodes CASSPMGTSWSDTQYF.

The rearrangement uses TRBV3-1 (or the pseudogene TRBV3-2) and TRBJ1-3; no clear D gene. The CDR3 has 14 amino acids. Germline values: CDR1 LGHDT, CDR2 YNNKEL (reference sequence). V was trimmed by 2 bases and J by 0 bases, leaving 5 bases between them. The DNA of the CDR3 is TGTGCCAGCAGCCAAACAGACTCTGGAAACACCATATATTTT. Amino acids: CASSQTDSGNTIYF.

V gene TRBV28 combines with J gene TRBJ1-4; D gene ambiguous. Germline CDR1 reads MDHEN; CDR2 reads SYDVKM. The CDR3 consists of 15 residues. Trimming stripped 7 bases from V and 8 bases from J, with 20 bases between. CDR3 DNA sequence: TGTGCCAGCATTAACCAAGGTTTCGTGAAGGAAAAACTGTTTTTT. Protein sequence: CASINQGFVKEKLFF.

This rearrangement joins TRBV25-1 to TRBJ1-1; TRBD1 might be the D (5 bases). Germline V lookup: CDR1 MGHDK, CDR2 SYGVNS. The CDR3 totals 13 residues. Trimming stripped 3 bases from V and 4 bases from J, with 9 bases between. The CDR3 spells CASSDRVGTEAFF. CDR3 in DNA: TGTGCCAGCAGTGACAGGGTCGGCACTGAAGCTTTCTTT.

The rearrangement joins TRBV18 to TRBJ1-4; TRBD1 matches 7 bases. CDR3 size: 13 residues. Germline trimming cut 5 bases from V and 8 bases from J; bases unmatched to any gene: 5. CDR1 KGHSH and CDR2 LQKENI come from the germline V gene. The CDR3 is CASSSGQAEKLFF. The CDR3 region has the DNA TGTGCCAGCTCAAGCGGACAGGCAGAAAAACTGTTTTTT.

The CDR3 DNA follows: TGTGCCAGCAGTTACCGCGACACCCTACAAGAGACCCAGTACTTC. This encodes CASSYRDTLQETQYF. The chain combines TRBV6-6 with TRBJ2-5; D not resolved. The CDR3 is 15 residues long. The V and J ends lost 2 bases and 2 bases respectively, with 12 bases between them. The germline V gene has CDR1 MNHNY and CDR2 SVGAGI (reference sequence).

The genes are TRBV5-4 and TRBJ1-1, with D hard to call. In germline, CDR1 is SGHNT, CDR2 YYREEE (reference sequence). With 0 bases removed from V and 1 base from J, the gap between germline ends came to 4 bases. The CDR3 contains 13 residues. The DNA for the CDR3 is TGTGCCAGCAGCTTGGATAGGAACACTGAAGCTTTCTTT. Its protein is CASSLDRNTEAFF.

The CDR3 protein is CASSMGQGHQPQHF. The CDR3, as DNA: TGTGCCAGTAGTATGGGTCAGGGTCATCAGCCCCAGCATTTT. The chain links TRBV19 to TRBJ1-5; D is possibly TRBD1 (5 bases). Germline CDR1 LNHDA, CDR2 SQIVND (reference sequence). V gave up 3 bases and J gave up 5 bases, with 11 bases separating them. The CDR3 sequence is 14 residues long.

The gene calls are TRBV19 and TRBJ1-5; D is possibly TRBD1 (5 bases). The V end lost 3 bases, the J end lost 6 bases, and 18 bases lay between the germline ends. The germline V gene has CDR1 LNHDA and CDR2 SQIVND (reference sequence). CDR3 length: 16 amino acids. CDR3 loop: CASSINRGVSGQPQHF. CDR3 DNA sequence: TGTGCCAGTAGTATCAATAGAGGGGTGTCGGGTCAGCCCCAGCATTTT.

A few counts support this clone. The chain links TRBV5-1 to TRBJ1-1, with D perhaps matching TRBD1 (6 bases). Trimming cost V 0 bases and J 4 bases, with 19 bases left between them. Germline assignment: CDR1 SGHRS and CDR2 YFSETQ. This CDR3 is 17 amino acids long. CDR3 sequence reads: CASSLGGREGYGTEAFF. For the CDR3, the DNA is TGCGCCAGCAGCTTGGGGGGGCGGGAAGGCTACGGCACTGAAGCTTTCTTT.

The V call is TRBV9, the J call TRBJ1-1; perhaps TRBD1 as D (6 bases). The germline V and J ends were trimmed by 3 bases and 6 bases, with 24 bases remaining between them. Germline CDR1 and CDR2: SGDLS and YYNGEE. This CDR3 has 17 residues. The CDR3 loop reads CASSARLTGLVLPEAFF. CDR3 nucleotides: TGTGCCAGCAGCGCCAGGCTGACAGGTTTGGTTCTCCCTGAAGCTTTCTTT. Complete variable domain (other parts from reference TRBV9 and TRBJ1-1): DSGVTQTPKHLITATGQRVTLRCSPRSGDLSVYWYQQSLDQGLQFLIQYYNGEERAKGNILERFSAQQFPDLHSELNLSSLELGDSALYFCASSARLTGLVLPEAFFGQGTRLTVV.

The CDR3 is CSVAPGFGGQNIQYF. CDR3 nucleotides: TGCAGCGTCGCGCCAGGGTTCGGGGGCCAAAACATTCAGTACTTC. The genes are TRBV29-1 and TRBJ2-4, with D perhaps TRBD1 or TRBD2 (6 bases each). Trimming left V 6 bases short and J 5 bases short, with 20 bases between. Germline CDR1 SQVTM, CDR2 ANQGSEA. There are 15 residues in the CDR3.

The chain combines TRBV9 with TRBJ2-5; perhaps TRBD1 as D (6 bases). Trimming cost V 4 bases and J 1 base, with 8 bases left between them. The V gene's germline CDR1 is SGDLS and CDR2 YYNGEE. This CDR3 contains 13 residues. CDR3 residues: CASSRGIQETQYF. CDR3 DNA: TGTGCCAGCAGCAGGGGGATCCAAGAGACCCAGTACTTC.

The gene calls are TRBV6-2 or TRBV6-3 and TRBJ1-3; no clear D. This CDR3 has 16 amino acids. V was trimmed by 5 bases and J by 0 bases, leaving 14 bases between them. Germline CDR1 and CDR2: MNHEY and SVGEGT. In DNA, the CDR3 is TGTGCCAGCAGTGACTATGCTCCGGTCTCTGGAAACACCATATATTTT. Translating it yields CASSDYAPVSGNTIYF.

This clone turned up a few times. The genes are TRBV7-2 and TRBJ1-2, with TRBD1 identical over 8 bases. From germline, CDR1 is SGHTA and CDR2 FQGNSA. The CDR3 totals 13 residues. V lost 5 bases to trimming and J lost 7 bases; unmatched junction nucleotides: 6. The CDR3 nucleotides read TGTGCCAGCAGCAATGACAGGGGATCTGGCTACACCTTC. It yields the protein CASSNDRGSGYTF.

The V call is TRBV19, the J call TRBJ2-6; D remains ambiguous. This CDR3 comprises 13 residues. Per the germline V gene, CDR1 is LNHDA and CDR2 is SQIVND (reference sequence). V gave up 7 bases and J gave up 4 bases, with 8 bases separating them. The CDR3 region is CASNTGGANVLTF. The CDR3 bases are TGTGCCAGTAACACTGGCGGGGCCAACGTCCTGACTTTC.

This chain connects TRBV19 to TRBJ1-5; D is unresolved. The CDR3 covers 13 residues. CDR1 and CDR2 from the germline V gene are LNHDA and SQIVND (reference sequence). V was trimmed by 4 bases and J by 3 bases, leaving 7 bases between them. CDR3: CASSTRDNQPQHF. DNA of the CDR3: TGTGCCAGTAGTACCAGAGACAATCAGCCCCAGCATTTT.

The chain combines TRBV19 with TRBJ1-2; D is unclear. CDR3 length equals 12 residues. The ends were cut back, 8 bases at V and 4 bases at J, with 11 bases in the middle. Germline CDR1 LNHDA, CDR2 SQIVND (reference sequence). For the CDR3, the DNA is TGTGCCAGTGAATACCGCGGCTATGGCTACACCTTC. It yields the protein CASEYRGYGYTF.

The chain combines TRBV5-5 with TRBJ2-7; D remains ambiguous. The CDR3 runs to 13 residues. Per the germline V gene, CDR1 is SGHKS and CDR2 is YYEKEE (reference sequence). Trimming pared 4 bases from V and 1 base from J, leaving 9 bases between. The CDR3 region is CASSPLQSYEQYV. CDR3 nucleotide sequence: TGTGCCAGCAGCCCCTTACAGTCCTACGAGCAGTACGTC.

This clone came up once. The rearrangement links TRBV7-2 to TRBJ2-1; tentatively, D is TRBD1 (6 bases). Germline V gene lookup returns CDR1 SGHTA and CDR2 FQGNSA. V was cut by 4 bases and J by 1 base, with 11 bases left in between. The CDR3 totals 15 residues. The CDR3 DNA follows: TGTGCCAGCAGCTCCGGGACACCTTCCTACAATGAGCAGTTCTTC. Protein: CASSSGTPSYNEQFF.

The table lists this clone with a few counts. This chain joins TRBV14 and TRBJ2-1; the match to TRBD2 covers 12 bases. CDR1 and CDR2 (germline): SGHDN, FVKESK. CDR3 length equals 16 residues. J lost 6 bases, V lost 4 bases, and 7 bases had no gene match. The CDR3 sequence is CASSLRALAGGNEQFF. DNA for the CDR3: TGTGCCAGCAGCCTGCGAGCACTAGCGGGGGGCAATGAGCAGTTCTTC. Based on the CDR3 plus reference TRBV14 and TRBJ2-1, the full variable domain is EAGVTQFPSHSVIEKGQTVTLRCDPISGHDNLYWYRRVMGKEIKFLLHFVKESKQDESGMPNNRFLAERTGGTYSTLKVQPAELEDSGVYFCASSLRALAGGNEQFFGPGTRLTVL.

This chain uses TRBV3-1 (or the pseudogene TRBV3-2) with TRBJ2-1, with 7 bases identical to TRBD2. This CDR3 contains 16 residues. The junction had 9 bases not matched to a gene; V was cut back by 0 bases and J by 7 bases. CDR1 is LGHDT, CDR2 YNNKEL, per germline (reference sequence). The CDR3 spells CASSQDRAQGGNEQFF. As DNA, the CDR3 is TGTGCCAGCAGCCAAGACAGGGCGCAGGGAGGGAATGAGCAGTTCTTC.